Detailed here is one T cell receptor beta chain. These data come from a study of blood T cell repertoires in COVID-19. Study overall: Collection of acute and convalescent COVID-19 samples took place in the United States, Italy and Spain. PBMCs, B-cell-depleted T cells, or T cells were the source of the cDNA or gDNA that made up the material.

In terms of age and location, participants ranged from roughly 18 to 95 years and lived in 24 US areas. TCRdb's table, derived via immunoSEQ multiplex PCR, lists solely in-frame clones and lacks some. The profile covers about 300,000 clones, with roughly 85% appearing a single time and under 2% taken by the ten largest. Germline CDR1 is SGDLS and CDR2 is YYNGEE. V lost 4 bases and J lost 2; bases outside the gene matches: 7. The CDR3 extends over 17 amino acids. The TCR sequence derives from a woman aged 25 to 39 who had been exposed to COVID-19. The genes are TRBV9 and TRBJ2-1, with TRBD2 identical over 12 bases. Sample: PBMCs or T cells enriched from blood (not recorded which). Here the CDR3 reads CASSFSLAGGPYNEQFF. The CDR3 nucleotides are TGTGCCAGCAGCTTCTCTCTAGCGGGGGGGCCCTACAATGAGCAGTTCTTC.